The entry that follows covers one TCR beta chain sequence. The CDR3 is made up of 14 amino acids. Germline-derived CDR1 and CDR2 are MNHEY and SVGAGI. This entry is derived from a study of blood T cell repertoires in COVID-19. Study at large: Nucleic acid was either cDNA or gDNA, and it came from T cells, B-cell-depleted T cells, or PBMCs.

Enrollees, about 18 to 95 years old, lived in around 23 US areas. Under the authors' procedure: Reference gene primer amplification gave estimated nucleated cell counts. Method: immunoSEQ multiplex PCR; TCRdb's copy keeps in-frame clones and lacks some. V, J and clone size reflect that table, while D and trimming were determined from the DNA. The sample yields over 350,000 clones, around nine tenths seen once. This clonotype originated in a woman aged 25-40 years with acute COVID-19. The sequenced sample consisted of PBMCs or T cells enriched from blood (not recorded which). V gene TRBV6-5 combines with J gene TRBJ2-5, with D possibly being TRBD1 (5 bases). CDR3 nucleotides: TGTGCGACCCGACAGACCCTGAACCAAGAGACCCAGTACTTC. This encodes CATRQTLNQETQYF.